These 15 T cell receptor beta chains share one sample of origin, sequenced in a study of blood T cell repertoires in COVID-19. Profiled with immunoSEQ multiplex PCR; TCRdb holds only in-frame clones, not every one. The sample shows more than 150,000 clones, 60% to 80% of them seen only once. The sample comprised peripheral blood. The receptor set was obtained from a woman between 70 and 85 years old with acute or convalescent COVID-19.

This rearrangement joins TRBV5-1 to TRBJ2-3; D call uncertain. The length of the CDR3 is 12 residues. V lost 2 bases to trimming and J lost 7 bases, with 8 bases between them. The V gene's germline CDR1 is SGHRS and CDR2 YFSETQ. The DNA of the CDR3 is TGCGCCAGCAGCTTCGACTCGAATACGCAGTATTTT. The encoded protein is CASSFDSNTQYF. The whole variable domain, remainder taken from reference TRBV5-1 and TRBJ2-3, is KAGVTQTPRYLIKTRGQQVTLSCSPISGHRSVSWYQQTPGQGLQFLFEYFSETQRNKGNFPGRFSGRQFSNSRSEMNVSTLELGDSALYLCASSFDSNTQYFGPGTRLTVL.

This clone was seen only once. CDR3 loop: CASGRGRRGKLFF. The CDR3 nucleotides are TGTGCCAGCGGGAGGGGCAGGCGTGGAAAACTGTTTTTT. This sequence joins TRBV6-4 and TRBJ1-4; D is possibly TRBD1 (5 bases). The CDR3 covers 13 residues. Germline lookup yields CDR1 MRHNA and CDR2 SNTAGT. Trimming pared 8 bases from V and 10 bases from J, leaving 17 bases between.

The chain has TRBV3-1 (or the pseudogene TRBV3-2) and TRBJ1-6; D gene ambiguous. The CDR3 extends over 16 amino acids. V dropped 5 bases and J dropped 0 bases, with 11 bases sitting between them. The germline CDR1 and CDR2 sequences are LGHDT and YNNKEL (reference sequence). Here the CDR3 reads CASSSWRGSYNSPLHF. As DNA, the CDR3 is TGTGCCAGCAGCTCTTGGCGGGGCTCCTATAATTCACCCCTCCACTTT.

This clone was picked up one time. The chain recombines TRBV6-2 or TRBV6-3 with TRBJ2-7; 12 nucleotides agree with TRBD2. The germline gives CDR1 MNHEY, CDR2 SVGEGT. The CDR3 totals 21 residues. The V segment lost 1 base and the J segment 3 bases; nucleotides outside the gene matches: 19. CDR3 region: CASSYFEGLAGGRYSVYEQYF. The CDR3 region has the DNA TGTGCCAGCAGTTACTTCGAAGGTCTAGCGGGAGGGCGGTATTCCGTCTACGAGCAGTACTTC.

The V and J genes are TRBV18 and TRBJ1-1; D is undetermined. Germline lookup yields CDR1 KGHSH and CDR2 LQKENI. Trimming took 3 bases from V and 2 from J, leaving 13 bases between them. The CDR3 contains 15 residues. The CDR3 nucleotides are TGTGCCAGCTCACCTACTACGAGGGCTAACACTGAAGCTTTCTTT. This encodes CASSPTTRANTEAFF.

This chain uses TRBV19 with TRBJ1-6; D gene unclear. The CDR3 has 13 amino acids. V lost 5 bases, J lost 14 bases, and 16 bases lay in between. CDR1 and CDR2 from the germline V gene are LNHDA and SQIVND (reference sequence). This CDR3 is CASSPRGGLALHF. The CDR3 DNA is TGTGCCAGTAGTCCCCGGGGAGGTCTGGCCCTCCACTTT.

The rearrangement uses TRBV7-9 and TRBJ2-5; no definite D call. Germline V gene data show CDR1 as SEHNR and CDR2 as FQNEAQ (reference sequence). This CDR3 region has 13 residues. Trimming pared 5 bases from V and 5 bases from J, leaving 12 bases between. CDR3 nucleotide sequence: TGTGCCAGCAGCCATGAGGATTCGGAGACCCAGTACTTC. It is translated as CASSHEDSETQYF. Full variable domain (outside the CDR3, taken from reference TRBV7-9 and TRBJ2-5): DTGVSQNPRHKITKRGQNVTFRCDPISEHNRLYWYRQTLGQGPEFLTYFQNEAQLEKSRLLSDRFSAERPKGSFSTLEIQRTEQGDSAMYLCASSHEDSETQYFGPGTRLLVL.

Comment on this clone: The conserved final phenylalanine or tryptophan is absent from the CDR3, which likely points to a read error. The DNA is omitted, as the CDR3 cannot be located on it reliably, and the CDR3 follows TCRdb's listing. The CDR3 reads CASSEGAGDI. This chain connects TRBV6-1 to TRBJ1-1; the D call of TRBD1 is as the table states it, not checked on the DNA. Germline V gene sequence: CDR1 MNHNS, CDR2 SASEGT. The CDR3 has 10 residues if both end residues are counted.

The chain combines TRBV11-2 with TRBJ2-5, with 11 bases that match TRBD2. The CDR3 sequence is 14 residues long. Trimming cost V 2 bases and J 5 bases; bases outside gene matches: 1. Germline CDR1 reads SGHAT; CDR2 reads FQNNGV. As DNA, the CDR3 is TGTGCCAGCAGCTTATCTAGCGGGAGGGAGACCCAGTACTTC. It yields the protein CASSLSSGRETQYF.

This clone was picked up a small number of times. The chain couples TRBV3-1 (or the pseudogene TRBV3-2) to TRBJ2-3, with unresolved D. The germline gives CDR1 LGHDT, CDR2 YNNKEL (reference sequence). The CDR3 totals 14 residues. Trimming removed 1 base from V and 0 bases from J, with 5 bases in between. The CDR3 protein is CASSQAISTDTQYF. CDR3 nucleotide sequence: TGTGCCAGCAGCCAAGCCATTAGCACAGATACGCAGTATTTT.

The J gene is TRBJ2-7, the V gene TRBV9, with a possible D match to TRBD1 (6 bases). The CDR3 length is 18 residues. Germline values: CDR1 SGDLS, CDR2 YYNGEE. Trimming left V 0 bases short and J 6 bases short, with 25 bases between. CDR3 bases: TGTGCCAGCAGCGTAGGGAGCCCAAACAGGGTTTTTCAGGCCGAGCAGTACTTC. Protein: CASSVGSPNRVFQAEQYF.

V gene TRBV5-1 combines with J gene TRBJ1-6, with TRBD1 matching over 7 bases. The V gene's germline CDR1 is SGHRS and CDR2 YFSETQ. The V segment lost 0 bases and the J segment 4 bases; nucleotides outside the gene matches: 1. This CDR3 contains 15 residues. Written as DNA, the CDR3 is TGCGCCAGCAGCTTGGTACAGGGGTATAATTCACCCCTCCACTTT. Protein sequence: CASSLVQGYNSPLHF.

The table lists this clone with a count of one. The chain links TRBV27 to TRBJ2-7; 7 positions agree with TRBD1. The CDR3 has 15 residues. Trimming took 5 bases from V and 1 from J; bases not matched to a gene: 8. Germline CDR1 and CDR2: MNHEY and SMNVEV (reference sequence). The CDR3 sequence: CASSARQGPSYEQYF. In nucleotides, the CDR3 is TGTGCCAGCAGTGCCCGACAGGGACCATCCTACGAGCAGTACTTC.

The chain carries TRBV6-6 and TRBJ2-2, with a tentative D call TRBD2 (5 bases). The germline V gene has CDR1 MNHNY and CDR2 SVGAGI (reference sequence). V was cut by 8 bases and J by 4 bases, with 14 bases left in between. This CDR3 is 14 amino acids long. CDR3 residues: CASERAGVTGELFF. The CDR3 DNA reads as TGTGCCAGCGAAAGGGCCGGGGTCACCGGGGAGCTGTTTTTT.

The chain recombines TRBV15 with TRBJ2-5; D ambiguous. Germline CDR1 and CDR2: LNHNV and YYDKDF (reference sequence). V gave up 0 bases and J gave up 4 bases, with 6 bases separating them. This CDR3 is 13 amino acids long. This CDR3 is CATSRDFIETQYF. The CDR3 region has the DNA TGTGCCACCAGCAGAGATTTTATAGAGACCCAGTACTTC.